These T cell receptor beta chains were read from a single sample in a study of beta chain features in type 1 diabetes. The assay was immunoSEQ multiplex PCR, and TCRdb's table has in-frame clones only and misses some. The sample yields 600,000 or so clones, more than 13% seen once. Sequencing was done on a sample of naive CD4+ T cells from blood. The receptors were gathered from a man between 18 and 35 years old with type 1 diabetes. Both conserved end residues are part of each CDR3. D genes are given only for firm matches. Only part of the rows carry a size: once, few, many, or a class if the clone is expanded.

d_gene: .; v_gene: TRBV7-9; j_gene: TRBJ2-6; abundance: .; CDR3aa: CASEGSGANVLTF; CDR3nt: TGTGCGTCGGAAGGGTCTGGGGCCAACGTCCTGACTTTC
d_gene: .; v_gene: TRBV5-4; j_gene: TRBJ1-5; abundance: few; CDR3aa: CASSIGGVDQPQHF; CDR3nt: TGTGCCAGCAGCATTGGAGGCGTGGACCAGCCCCAGCATTTT
d_gene: .; v_gene: TRBV30; j_gene: TRBJ1-1; abundance: .; CDR3aa: CAWSTRAGSEAFF; CDR3nt: TGTGCCTGGAGTACAAGGGCAGGGAGTGAAGCTTTCTTT
d_gene: TRBD1; v_gene: TRBV9; j_gene: TRBJ2-1; abundance: .; CDR3aa: CASSSTGGSYNEQFF; CDR3nt: TGTGCCAGCAGCTCAACAGGGGGTTCCTACAATGAGCAGTTCTTC
d_gene: TRBD1; v_gene: TRBV19; j_gene: TRBJ2-6; abundance: .; CDR3aa: CASSEGQHSGANVLTF; CDR3nt: TGTGCCAGTAGTGAGGGACAGCACTCTGGGGCCAACGTCCTGACTTTC
d_gene: TRBD1; v_gene: TRBV28; j_gene: TRBJ1-3; abundance: few; CDR3aa: CASSYDDREGNTIYF; CDR3nt: TGTGCCAGCAGTTACGATGACAGGGAGGGAAACACCATATATTTT
d_gene: TRBD2; v_gene: TRBV18; j_gene: TRBJ2-5; abundance: few; CDR3aa: CASSPLLPTSAGETQYF; CDR3nt: TGTGCCAGCTCACCGCTGCTCCCGACTAGCGCGGGAGAGACCCAGTACTTC
d_gene: TRBD1; v_gene: TRBV7-2; j_gene: TRBJ2-3; abundance: few; CDR3aa: CASSFDRGWSGTDTQYF; CDR3nt: TGTGCCAGCAGTTTCGACAGGGGGTGGTCAGGGACAGATACGCAGTATTTT
d_gene: .; v_gene: TRBV7-2; j_gene: TRBJ2-3; abundance: few; CDR3aa: CASSLAGADTQYF; CDR3nt: TGTGCCAGCAGCTTAGCGGGGGCAGATACGCAGTATTTT
d_gene: .; v_gene: TRBV5-4; j_gene: TRBJ2-7; abundance: .; CDR3aa: CASSAQGTPYEQYF; CDR3nt: TGTGCCAGCAGCGCCCAAGGGACCCCCTACGAGCAGTACTTC
d_gene: .; v_gene: TRBV30; j_gene: TRBJ2-2; abundance: few; CDR3aa: CAWSVQAGELFF; CDR3nt: TGTGCCTGGAGTGTACAGGCCGGGGAGCTGTTTTTT
d_gene: .; v_gene: TRBV7-2; j_gene: TRBJ2-5; abundance: few; CDR3aa: CASSRGSTRPLETQYF; CDR3nt: TGTGCCAGCAGCCGAGGGAGCACCCGCCCCTTGGAGACCCAGTACTTC
d_gene: .; v_gene: TRBV15; j_gene: TRBJ1-2; abundance: few; CDR3aa: CATSRLSEASDGYTF; CDR3nt: TGTGCCACCAGCAGACTCTCAGAGGCTTCGGATGGCTACACCTTC
d_gene: .; v_gene: TRBV29-1; j_gene: TRBJ1-1; abundance: few; CDR3aa: CSVAGLTEAFF; CDR3nt: TGCAGCGTTGCTGGTTTGACAGAAGCTTTCTTT
d_gene: .; v_gene: TRBV7-2; j_gene: TRBJ2-1; abundance: .; CDR3aa: CASSNQVYEQFF; CDR3nt: TGTGCCAGCAGCAATCAGGTCTATGAGCAGTTCTTC
d_gene: TRBD1; v_gene: TRBV6-1; j_gene: TRBJ1-5; abundance: .; CDR3aa: CASIRRGGGQPQHF; CDR3nt: TGTGCCAGCATCAGGAGAGGGGGCGGTCAGCCCCAGCATTTT
d_gene: .; v_gene: TRBV7-6; j_gene: TRBJ2-3; abundance: .; CDR3aa: CASSLVADTQYF; CDR3nt: TGTGCCAGCAGCTTAGTAGCGGATACGCAGTATTTT
d_gene: .; v_gene: TRBV5-4; j_gene: TRBJ2-4; abundance: .; CDR3aa: CASSFVGSKNIQYF; CDR3nt: TGTGCCAGCAGCTTTGTCGGGAGCAAAAACATTCAGTACTTC
d_gene: TRBD1; v_gene: TRBV2; j_gene: TRBJ2-7; abundance: few; CDR3aa: CASNQGDARTYEQYF; CDR3nt: TGTGCCAGCAACCAGGGGGACGCAAGGACGTACGAGCAGTACTTC
d_gene: TRBD1; v_gene: TRBV9; j_gene: TRBJ1-2; abundance: .; CDR3aa: CASSVERDRSGYTF; CDR3nt: TGTGCCAGCAGCGTCGAGAGGGACAGGAGCGGCTACACCTTC
d_gene: TRBD1; v_gene: TRBV7-2; j_gene: TRBJ2-7; abundance: few; CDR3aa: CASSWTGGDEQYF; CDR3nt: TGTGCCAGCAGCTGGACAGGGGGCGACGAGCAGTACTTC
d_gene: .; v_gene: TRBV20-1; j_gene: TRBJ1-2; abundance: .; CDR3aa: CSARQISFYTF; CDR3nt: TGCAGTGCTAGACAGATTTCTTTCTACACCTTC